Below are 21 T cell receptor beta chains sequenced from a single sample in a study of Ad26.COV2.S vaccination and SARS-CoV-2 variants. Treatment given: some 19 received Ad26.COV2.S at low or high dose, single or two shots; about five received placebo; per-sample allocation not given. Samples were taken on day 63 after the first vaccine or placebo injection. Using immunoSEQ multiplex PCR, the repertoire was profiled, and TCRdb retains in-frame clones only, with some absent. The table shows hundreds of thousands of clones, with approximately 90% occurring only once. The specimen was peripheral blood, collected in a trial of Ad26.COV2.S vaccine versus placebo. These TCRs come from a person between 18 and 59 years old who received the Ad26.COV2.S COVID-19 vaccine or a placebo.

V and J are TRBV9 and TRBJ2-7; D is unresolved. The CDR3 contains 15 residues. V was pared by 0 bases and J by 0 bases, with 10 bases between. The germline gives CDR1 SGDLS, CDR2 YYNGEE. The CDR3 DNA follows: TGTGCCAGCAGCGTAGGGTCGGGCCCCTCCTACGAGCAGTACTTC. Translated: CASSVGSGPSYEQYF. Full variable domain (rest looked up from reference TRBV9 and TRBJ2-7): DSGVTQTPKHLITATGQRVTLRCSPRSGDLSVYWYQQSLDQGLQFLIQYYNGEERAKGNILERFSAQQFPDLHSELNLSSLELGDSALYFCASSVGSGPSYEQYFGPGTRLTVT.

This clone has a single count. The J gene is TRBJ1-2, the V gene TRBV30; TRBD1 aligns across 7 bases. The junction had 4 bases not matched to a gene; V was cut back by 1 base and J by 5 bases. Per the germline V gene, CDR1 is GTSNPN and CDR2 is SVGIG (reference sequence). This CDR3 contains 13 residues. CDR3 DNA sequence: TGTGCCTGGAGTGAAACAGGGGTATATGGCTACACCTTC. Its translation is CAWSETGVYGYTF. Supplemented by reference TRBV30 and TRBJ1-2, the full variable domain reads SQTIHQWPATLVQPVGSPLSLECTVEGTSNPNLYWYRQAAGRGLQLLFYSVGIGQISSEVPQNLSASRPQDRQFILSSKKLLLSDSGFYLCAWSETGVYGYTFGSGTRLTVV.

The chain couples TRBV10-3 to TRBJ1-5; 9 positions agree with TRBD1. V trimming: 4 bases; J trimming: 4 bases; junction bases outside the gene matches: 5. This CDR3 region has 15 residues. Per germline, CDR1 ENHRY and CDR2 SYGVKD. In DNA, the CDR3 is TGTGCCATCAGTGCGACGGGACAGGGAAATCAGCCCCAGCATTTT. Protein sequence: CAISATGQGNQPQHF.

The CDR3 DNA reads TGTGCCAGCAGTTCCCGGGACAGGGGCCACGAGCAGTACTTC. It is translated as CASSSRDRGHEQYF. V and J are TRBV7-8 and TRBJ2-7; 10 nucleotides line up with TRBD1. The CDR3 runs 14 residues. Losses at the gene ends were 6 bases for V and 5 bases for J; bases not matched to a gene: 7. Germline V gives CDR1 SGHVS, CDR2 FQNEAQ.

This clone has a single count. The CDR3, as DNA: TGTGCCAGCTCTGGACAGAACCAAGAGACCCAGTACTTC. Its protein product is CASSGQNQETQYF. V is TRBV18 and J is TRBJ2-5; D is perhaps TRBD1 (6 bases). The CDR3 totals 13 residues. Trimming took off 6 bases at V and 0 bases at J, with 8 bases between the two ends. Germline CDR1 reads KGHSH; CDR2 reads LQKENI.

The count of this clone is one. This chain uses TRBV3-1 (or the pseudogene TRBV3-2) with TRBJ1-5; no firm D call. The CDR3 contains 15 residues. Germline V gives CDR1 LGHDT, CDR2 YNNKEL (reference sequence). Deletions cut 0 bases from V and 4 bases from J, with 10 bases between. In DNA, the CDR3 is TGTGCCAGCAGCCAAGAGGCGGAACTGAATCAGCCCCAGCATTTT. Its translation: CASSQEAELNQPQHF.

The sample holds one count of this clone. The V call is TRBV11-2, the J call TRBJ2-1, with 8 bases matching TRBD2. V trimming: 0 bases; J trimming: 1 base; junction bases outside the gene matches: 11. The CDR3 is 19 residues long. Germline V lookup: CDR1 SGHAT, CDR2 FQNNGV. CDR3 in amino acids: CASSLDLTGGDLSYNEQFF. The CDR3 coding sequence is TGTGCCAGCAGCTTAGATTTGACGGGGGGGGATCTGTCCTACAATGAGCAGTTCTTC.

This chain joins TRBV28 and TRBJ2-7, with no clear D. V was trimmed by 6 bases and J by 0 bases, leaving 6 bases between them. The CDR3 totals 12 residues. From germline, CDR1 is MDHEN and CDR2 SYDVKM. CDR3 nucleotide sequence: TGTGCCAGCAGACAGCGCTCCTACGAGCAGTACTTC. This translates into CASRQRSYEQYF.

This rearrangement joins TRBV11-2 to TRBJ2-5, with D possibly being TRBD2 (6 bases). The CDR3 spans 14 residues. Between the trimmed V and J ends, which lost 1 base and 5 bases, there was a span of 11 bases. CDR1 is SGHAT and CDR2 is FQNNGV in the germline V gene. Here the CDR3 reads CASSLVAGPETQYF. CDR3 nucleotide sequence: TGTGCCAGCAGCTTAGTGGCGGGGCCCGAGACCCAGTACTTC.

This chain uses TRBV28 with TRBJ2-7; 10 bases are shared with TRBD1. Germline V gene lookup returns CDR1 MDHEN and CDR2 SYDVKM. The CDR3 consists of 14 residues. V lost 5 bases, J lost 4 bases, and 5 bases stayed unmatched. The CDR3 region has the DNA TGTGCCAGCAGTACGGACAGGGGGAAGTACGAGCAGTACTTC. The encoded protein is CASSTDRGKYEQYF. The variable domain in full, with the rest retrieved from reference TRBV28 and TRBJ2-7, is DVKVTQSSRYLVKRTGEKVFLECVQDMDHENMFWYRQDPGLGLRLIYFSYDVKMKEKGDIPEGYSVSREKKERFSLILESASTNQTSMYLCASSTDRGKYEQYFGPGTRLTVT.

The J gene is TRBJ2-7, the V gene TRBV14, with D perhaps TRBD1 (6 bases). The CDR3 is 16 residues long. The V gene's germline CDR1 is SGHDN and CDR2 FVKESK. Trimming took 1 base from V and 3 from J, leaving 16 bases between them. DNA of the CDR3: TGTGCCAGCAGCCAAGGAACAGGGATTAGAGGCTACGAGCAGTACTTC. Its protein is CASSQGTGIRGYEQYF.

The J gene is TRBJ2-5, the V gene TRBV6-2 or TRBV6-3; 10 nucleotides agree with TRBD2. CDR3 size: 18 residues. CDR1 and CDR2 from the germline V gene are MNHEY and SVGEGT. V lost 0 bases to trimming and J lost 0 bases; unmatched junction nucleotides: 7. The DNA for the CDR3 is TGTGCCAGCAGTTACTCGGAACTAGCGGGGAGGTACCAAGAGACCCAGTACTTC. This gives the protein CASSYSELAGRYQETQYF.

This rearrangement joins TRBV27 to TRBJ2-2, with D possibly being TRBD2 (7 bases). V was trimmed by 1 base and J by 5 bases, leaving 20 bases between them. Germline V gives CDR1 MNHEY, CDR2 SMNVEV (reference sequence). This CDR3 region has 18 residues. The CDR3 nucleotides are TGTGCCAGCAGTTTATATGGCGGGGGCGCAGAAAGAACCGGGGAGCTGTTTTTT. Its protein is CASSLYGGGAERTGELFF.

The J gene is TRBJ1-2, the V gene TRBV9; no firm D call. This CDR3 is 16 amino acids long. Trimming stripped 3 bases from V and 6 bases from J, with 21 bases between. Germline V CDR1 and CDR2: SGDLS, YYNGEE. CDR3 in DNA: TGTGCCAGCAGCGCCGGGCAGTTATACACTCGGGATGGCTACACCTTC. It specifies CASSAGQLYTRDGYTF.

A word on this clone: At one end, the junction sequence differs from germline, possibly due to a read error. This same CDR3 is encoded by further DNA sequences in the sample. This chain links TRBV18 with TRBJ1-1, with 12 bases aligning to TRBD1. Germline-derived CDR1 and CDR2 are KGHSH and LQKENI. The CDR3 is made up of 17 amino acids. CDR3 protein: CASSPPGTGGLNTEAFF. The CDR3 DNA follows: TGTGCCAGCTCGCCACCAGGGACAGGGGGCCTTAACACTGAAGCTTTCTTT.

The chain employs TRBV2 and TRBJ2-3, with D possibly matching TRBD2 (5 bases). The CDR3 loop spans 13 amino acids. With 4 bases removed from V and 4 bases from J, the gap between germline ends came to 9 bases. CDR1 and CDR2 from the germline V gene are SNHLY and FYNNEI. CDR3 bases: TGTGCCAGCAGTGCCCGGGGTCCAGATACGCAGTATTTT. Its protein is CASSARGPDTQYF.

V usage is TRBV28 and J usage is TRBJ1-2; 7 bases are shared with TRBD1. Germline V gene lookup returns CDR1 MDHEN and CDR2 SYDVKM. This CDR3 has 15 amino acids. J lost 2 bases, V lost 7 bases, and 10 bases had no gene match. DNA for the CDR3: TGTGCCAGCACCCGAGGGGGCTATCAAAACTATGGCTACACCTTC. This gives the protein CASTRGGYQNYGYTF.

The gene calls are TRBV28 and TRBJ2-7; D ambiguous. The germline V gene has CDR1 MDHEN and CDR2 SYDVKM. V was shortened by 3 bases and J by 3 bases, with 6 bases between the two germline ends. There are 12 residues in the CDR3. The DNA of the CDR3 is TGTGCCAGCAGTTTGGCGAACTACGAGCAGTACTTC. Its protein is CASSLANYEQYF.

The V gene is TRBV11-2, the J gene TRBJ2-3; TRBD1 might be the D (6 bases). The CDR3 has 16 amino acids. V lost 1 base, J lost 2 bases, and 13 bases lay in between. CDR1 is SGHAT and CDR2 is FQNNGV in the germline V gene. The CDR3 sequence: CASSLASGTHTDTQYF. The CDR3 DNA is TGTGCCAGCAGCTTAGCCTCGGGGACACACACAGATACGCAGTATTTT.

To note about this clone: The sample holds other DNA sequences that translate to the same CDR3. The genes are TRBV5-4 and TRBJ2-1; TRBD2 matches at 7 bases. The CDR3 contains 15 residues. Trimming cost V 0 bases and J 4 bases; bases outside gene matches: 4. CDR1 and CDR2 (germline): SGHNT, YYREEE (reference sequence). The CDR3 sequence: CASSLVGGSYNEQFF. Written as DNA, the CDR3 is TGTGCCAGCAGCTTGGTTGGCGGGAGTTACAATGAGCAGTTCTTC.

The chain couples TRBV19 to TRBJ2-3; the match to TRBD1 covers 8 bases. Germline CDR1 LNHDA, CDR2 SQIVND (reference sequence). Losses at the gene ends were 3 bases for V and 3 bases for J; bases not matched to a gene: 11. CDR3 length equals 17 residues. Here the CDR3 reads CASSIWTGSGGTDTQYF. DNA for the CDR3: TGTGCCAGTAGTATCTGGACAGGGAGCGGAGGAACAGATACGCAGTATTTT.